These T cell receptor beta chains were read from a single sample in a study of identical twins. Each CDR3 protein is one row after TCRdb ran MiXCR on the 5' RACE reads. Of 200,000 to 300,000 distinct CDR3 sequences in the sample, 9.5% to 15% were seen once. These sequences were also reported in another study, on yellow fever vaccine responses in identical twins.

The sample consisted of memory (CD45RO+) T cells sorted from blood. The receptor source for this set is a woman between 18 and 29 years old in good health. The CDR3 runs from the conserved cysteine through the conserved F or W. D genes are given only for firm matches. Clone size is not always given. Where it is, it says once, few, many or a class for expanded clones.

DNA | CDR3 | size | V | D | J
TGTGCCAGCAGTTCCACAATCTCGGGACAGGGGGCCTACGAGCAGTACTTC | CASSSTISGQGAYEQYF | few | TRBV28 | TRBD1 | TRBJ2-7
TGTGCTAGCAGCTTGGATCGTACCGGGGAGCTGTTTTTT | CASSLDRTGELFF | - | TRBV7-7 | - | TRBJ2-2
TGTGCCAGCAGTTTCAGGGGCAGGGGGTCAGATACGCAGTATTTT | CASSFRGRGSDTQYF | - | TRBV3-1 | TRBD1 | TRBJ2-3
TGCAGCGTTGGATGGCAGGGCTTCGAGCAGTACTTC | CSVGWQGFEQYF | - | TRBV29-1 | - | TRBJ2-7
TGTGCCAGCAGTTCGGGACAGGGCGAGATCTTC | CASSSGQGEIF | many | TRBV12-3/TRBV12-4 | TRBD1 | TRBJ2-1
TGCGCCAGCCGACGGGGCCAGAGTAGCCCGGAGCAGTTCTTC | CASRRGQSSPEQFF | - | TRBV5-1 | - | TRBJ2-1
TGTGCCAGCAGCGTAGTGTCTGGGGGAACCGGGGAGCTGTTTTTT | CASSVVSGGTGELFF | - | TRBV9 | - | TRBJ2-2
TGTGCCAGCAGCTTAGACGCGGGAGCCTACAATGAGCAGTTCTTC | CASSLDAGAYNEQFF | many | TRBV7-8 | TRBD2 | TRBJ2-1
TGTGCCAGCAGCTTAGTGGTAGCGGGAGTCGGGAATGAGCAGTTCTTC | CASSLVVAGVGNEQFF | few | TRBV7-9 | TRBD2 | TRBJ2-1
TGCGCCAGCAGCTTGGACGGGACAGGGGAGGAAAAACTGTTTTTT | CASSLDGTGEEKLFF | many | TRBV5-1 | TRBD1 | TRBJ1-4
TGTGCCAGCAGTGGCCGGGACACGGGGGTCGGGGAGCAGTACTTC | CASSGRDTGVGEQYF | - | TRBV2 | - | TRBJ2-7